This TCR beta chain was sequenced during a study of OX40 agonist ivuxolimab in advanced cancers. This CDR3 has 13 amino acids. With 2 bases removed from V and 4 bases from J, the gap between germline ends came to 11 bases. The V gene's germline CDR1 is SQVTM and CDR2 ANQGSEA. Profiling relied on immunoSEQ multiplex PCR, and the TCRdb table lists in-frame clones only, not all of them. This sample has 77,000 or so clones, with roughly 92% found just once. The sample here was CD4+ or CD8+ T cells sorted from blood, taken in a trial of the OX40 agonist ivuxolimab. This chain connects TRBV29-1 to TRBJ1-1; D is possibly TRBD1 (5 bases). The TCR was taken from an adult with an advanced solid tumor such as melanoma, head and neck, liver or kidney cancer. For the CDR3, the DNA is TGCAGCGTTGAAAGAGGGAGGGGCACTGAAGCTTTCTTT. Its protein is CSVERGRGTEAFF.